This T cell receptor beta chain was retrieved from a study of blood T cells in healthy people across ages (dated by TCRdb to between 2014 and 2017). In the study overall: In model experiments, roughly one uniquely barcoded TCR beta cDNA molecule per two T cells was captured by template switching. Using deep sequencing normalized with unique cDNA molecular identifiers, the study measured how TCR beta repertoire diversity changes with age. Donors were grouped into four age groups: young (average approximately 16 years), middle-aged (under 40), aged (over 55) and long-lived (approximately 75). Using the same blood draw, the study looked at two additional independent replicas of 1 million unique cDNA reads for two donors, one aged 18 to 30 and the other aged 80 or older.

Donors were 30 to 45 systemically healthy Caucasian individuals from Russia aged about 6 to 100 years. Ten milliliters of peripheral blood were drawn from each donor into EDTA-treated Vacutainer tubes. Ficoll-Paque density-gradient centrifugation was used to isolate PBMCs, with at least 7 million per sample. Total RNA, at least 5 micrograms per sample, was extracted from PBMCs with Trizol reagent. The percentages of naive CD45RAhigh/CD27high T cells were determined by flow cytometry on a PBMC aliquot from every donor. Library preparation used 5' RACE. The instrument was an Illumina HiSeq 2500. The second PCR ran for roughly 7 to 11 cycles and used a J-beta primer mix along with a sample-barcoded 5' primer. Each TCR beta cDNA molecule received a unique molecular identifier from a template-switch 5' adaptor carrying 12 random nucleotides. Each sample yielded at least 3 million CDR3-containing paired-end reads. The Mint cDNA synthesis kit, primed by a TRBC-specific oligonucleotide, was used to synthesize first-strand cDNA from all RNA. Following uracil-DNA glycosylase treatment, a first 18-cycle PCR with universal primers M1SS and BC2_uni_R was performed on all cDNA. In the source study's methods: For normalization, 1 million high-quality reads, each with a distinct molecular identifier, were randomly selected from each sample. Reads with shared molecular identifiers were discarded instead of being binned into consensus sequences. CDR3 identification, clonotype clustering and error correction used MiTCR with a Q25 quality threshold and the strictest error-elimination algorithm. A nonparametric unseen species model with Euler transformation was used to estimate a lower bound on total TCR beta diversity. TCRdb's own reprocessing of the public reads used fastp at Q25 and MiXCR and kept productive beta chains. Rows with one shared CDR3 protein collapse into an entry with the most common genes and DNA. TCRdb's processing, not the authors' own work, is the source of the V and J calls. In this sample the table shows roughly 1,000,000 distinct CDR3 sequences, approximately 25% of which occur a single time. The ten top clones hold about 0.69% of the sample.

The CDR3, cysteine through phenylalanine, is 14 amino acids long. This entry keeps only the CDR3 DNA: 42 bases, framed from base 1. The junction shows trimming of 0 bases on V and 7 bases on J, and the gene matches do not reach 6 bases of it. As encoded in the germline V gene, CDR1 is SGHRS while CDR2 is YFSETQ. Beyond this particular receptor, the publication reports: Compared with the aged group, the long-lived group had more naive CD4+ T cells, fewer expanded clones and increased TCR diversity, suggesting age selection. Total diversity estimates from one million sequenced T cells were considered lower bounds and underestimates. The percentage of naive T cells measured by flow cytometry correlated strongly with observed TCR beta diversity. As age increased, observed TCR beta diversity per million T cells dropped in a roughly linear way, and a significant reduction was already evident by age 40. Because the CMV infection status of the donors was unknown, age-related changes in expanded clonotypes may potentially have been confounded. Bulk unsorted PBMC profiling prevented conclusive comparison of naive and antigen-experienced compartments.

A word on this clonotype: Its antigen has not been determined. Qualities for individual bases were not recorded, and no much larger clone is one base off.

Separately, the same data were catalogued under a study of T cells of mothers and their children. Per that second paper: Nine systemically healthy Caucasian individuals served as donors, namely three mothers together with their six children. cDNA synthesis used all of the extracted RNA, with roughly 1.6 ug of RNA in each 15 ul reaction. Sample barcodes and 2-4 random nucleotides were added via the M1S primer in the second PCR. Over 8.5 million TCR beta CDR3 reads were obtained for each mother, and about 3 million reads were obtained for each child. Thymic selection similarly shapes TCR recombination output in related and unrelated pairs, with minor effect from inherited differences. Normalized repertoire overlap was always slightly but never significantly higher in related than unrelated mother-child pairs. With a sensitivity of approximately 100 clones per million clonotypes, no persistent microchimeric T cell clones were detected. In the study, deep NGS was used to compare the TCR beta repertoires of mothers and children, and features distinguishing related mother-child pairs from unrelated individuals were sought. The mean age was roughly 44 +/- 4 years for the mothers and around 10 +/- 4 years for the children. Libraries were sequenced on Illumina HiSeq 2000 with 100+100 nt paired-end reads after adapter ligation with NEBNext reagents. To prevent cross-contamination, the mother and child libraries were prepared a month apart and were sequenced in separate runs. Between roughly 500,000 and 2,100,000 distinct TCR beta clonotypes were identified per donor. Naive TCR beta clonotypes were estimated from low-frequency clonotypes matched to each donor's FACS-determined naive share, without sorting.

Source material: blood. The clonotype was recovered from a girl aged 2-10 years in good health. Recombination linked TRBV5-1 to TRBJ1-2; TRBD1 matches 7 bases in the middle. The nucleotide sequence is given as TGCGCCAGCAGCTTGGAGACAGGGTATGGTGGCTACACCTTC. Translated, it reads CASSLETGYGGYTF.